The 11 T cell receptor beta chains given below trace back to one sample, sequenced in a study of identical twins. From the 5' RACE reads, TCRdb called clonotypes with MiXCR, one entry per CDR3 protein. Altogether about 150,000 distinct CDR3 sequences are present, around 3.6% being singletons, with the ten largest covering around 8%. Sequences were obtained from memory T cells sorted from blood. The receptors shown here come from a man aged 18-30 years in good health.

This clonotype was detected many times. This chain links TRBV12-3 or TRBV12-4 with TRBJ1-6, with 7 nucleotides matching TRBD1. The CDR3 totals 15 residues. V gave up 6 bases and J gave up 3 bases; unmatched junction bases: 5. The CDR3 reads CASSRQGLYNSPLHF. CDR3 coding DNA: TGTGCCAGCAGCCGACAGGGCCTCTATAATTCACCCCTCCACTTT.

This clonotype was detected many times. The chain is built from TRBV5-8 and TRBJ2-1, with a weak D call TRBD2 (6 bases). CDR3 length equals 16 residues. Germline V gives CDR1 SGHTS, CDR2 YDEGEE. Trimming removed 3 bases at V and 1 base at J, with 14 bases between. This CDR3 is CASSSYSGGSYNEQFF. As DNA, the CDR3 is TGTGCCAGCAGCTCGTATAGCGGAGGGTCCTACAATGAGCAGTTCTTC.

At least ten counts were recorded for this clonotype. The germline gene is not matched at one end of the junction; a read error may be the cause. V usage is TRBV5-1 and J usage is TRBJ2-5; TRBD2 matches 9 bases. The CDR3 covers 12 residues. Germline V CDR1 and CDR2: SGHRS, YFSETQ. The CDR3 here is CASSLGTSGRDF. Here the CDR3 DNA reads TGCGCCAGCAGCTTGGGCACTAGCGGGCGAGACTTC.

This clonotype appeared many times. This rearrangement joins TRBV28 to TRBJ2-7; D may be TRBD1 (7 bases). Per germline, CDR1 MDHEN and CDR2 SYDVKM. Trimming shortened V by 3 bases and J by 3 bases, and 12 bases separated the two germline ends. This CDR3 comprises 14 residues. The CDR3 spells CASSFRGVYYEQYF. CDR3 nucleotide sequence: TGTGCCAGCAGTTTCAGGGGGGTATACTACGAGCAGTACTTC.

This clonotype has ten or more counts. The chain has TRBV2 and TRBJ2-2, with D unclear. The V and J ends lost 0 bases and 4 bases respectively, with 3 bases between them. This CDR3 contains 13 residues. CDR1 SNHLY and CDR2 FYNNEI come from the germline V gene. The CDR3 sequence: CASSEAGTGELFF. The CDR3 nucleotides read TGTGCCAGCAGTGAAGCCGGCACCGGGGAGCTGTTTTTT.

This clonotype was seen ten or more times. This chain uses TRBV20-1 with TRBJ2-3; D is possibly TRBD1 (6 bases). The CDR3 has 11 residues. V was cut by 4 bases and J by 11 bases, with 13 bases left in between. Germline V gene lookup returns CDR1 DFQATT and CDR2 SNEGSKA (reference sequence). The CDR3 DNA sequence: TGCAGTGCTATTTCAGGGGAGTTGCAGTATTTT. Amino acids: CSAISGELQYF.

This clonotype showed up many times. J is TRBJ2-3 and V is TRBV6-4; no firm D call. The CDR3 is 13 amino acids. Per the germline V gene, CDR1 is MRHNA and CDR2 is SNTAGT. The V and J ends lost 0 bases and 2 bases respectively, with 3 bases between them. For the CDR3, the DNA is TGTGCCAGCAGTGACTCCAACACAGATACGCAGTATTTT. It is translated as CASSDSNTDTQYF.

This clonotype was recorded at least ten times. The chain recombines TRBV5-6 with TRBJ2-5; 10 nucleotides align to TRBD2. Germline CDR1 is SGHDT and CDR2 is YYEEEE. V was clipped by 0 bases and J by 1 base; unmatched bases: 3. This CDR3 contains 16 residues. The CDR3 sequence is CASSLGLAGAQETQYF. CDR3 nucleotides: TGTGCCAGCAGCTTGGGGCTAGCGGGAGCCCAAGAGACCCAGTACTTC.

This clonotype was seen repeatedly, ten times or more. The chain combines TRBV18 with TRBJ2-1; D gene ambiguous. CDR1 and CDR2 from the germline V gene are KGHSH and LQKENI. Trimming shortened V by 9 bases and J by 8 bases, and 8 bases separated the two germline ends. The CDR3 is 10 residues long. The CDR3 spells CASRSDEQFF. The CDR3 nucleotides are TGTGCCAGTCGGAGCGATGAGCAGTTCTTC.

This clonotype was observed at least ten times. The chain links TRBV30 to TRBJ2-7; tentative D call: TRBD1 (6 bases). V was shortened by 1 base and J by 12 bases, with 13 bases between the two germline ends. Germline loops: CDR1 GTSNPN, CDR2 SVGIG (reference sequence). The CDR3 spans 11 residues. Written as DNA, the CDR3 is TGTGCCTGGAGTGACCTGACAGGTCGGTACTTC. Protein sequence: CAWSDLTGRYF.

This clonotype has at least ten counts. The chain recombines TRBV7-2 with TRBJ2-3, with a weak D call TRBD1 (8 bases). Germline-derived CDR1 and CDR2 are SGHTA and FQGNSA. The CDR3 length is 16 residues. V lost 5 bases and J lost 2, with 17 bases in between. The CDR3 here is CASSPHRGGVTDTQYF. The DNA of the CDR3 is TGTGCCAGCAGCCCCCACAGGGGGGGAGTCACAGATACGCAGTATTTT.